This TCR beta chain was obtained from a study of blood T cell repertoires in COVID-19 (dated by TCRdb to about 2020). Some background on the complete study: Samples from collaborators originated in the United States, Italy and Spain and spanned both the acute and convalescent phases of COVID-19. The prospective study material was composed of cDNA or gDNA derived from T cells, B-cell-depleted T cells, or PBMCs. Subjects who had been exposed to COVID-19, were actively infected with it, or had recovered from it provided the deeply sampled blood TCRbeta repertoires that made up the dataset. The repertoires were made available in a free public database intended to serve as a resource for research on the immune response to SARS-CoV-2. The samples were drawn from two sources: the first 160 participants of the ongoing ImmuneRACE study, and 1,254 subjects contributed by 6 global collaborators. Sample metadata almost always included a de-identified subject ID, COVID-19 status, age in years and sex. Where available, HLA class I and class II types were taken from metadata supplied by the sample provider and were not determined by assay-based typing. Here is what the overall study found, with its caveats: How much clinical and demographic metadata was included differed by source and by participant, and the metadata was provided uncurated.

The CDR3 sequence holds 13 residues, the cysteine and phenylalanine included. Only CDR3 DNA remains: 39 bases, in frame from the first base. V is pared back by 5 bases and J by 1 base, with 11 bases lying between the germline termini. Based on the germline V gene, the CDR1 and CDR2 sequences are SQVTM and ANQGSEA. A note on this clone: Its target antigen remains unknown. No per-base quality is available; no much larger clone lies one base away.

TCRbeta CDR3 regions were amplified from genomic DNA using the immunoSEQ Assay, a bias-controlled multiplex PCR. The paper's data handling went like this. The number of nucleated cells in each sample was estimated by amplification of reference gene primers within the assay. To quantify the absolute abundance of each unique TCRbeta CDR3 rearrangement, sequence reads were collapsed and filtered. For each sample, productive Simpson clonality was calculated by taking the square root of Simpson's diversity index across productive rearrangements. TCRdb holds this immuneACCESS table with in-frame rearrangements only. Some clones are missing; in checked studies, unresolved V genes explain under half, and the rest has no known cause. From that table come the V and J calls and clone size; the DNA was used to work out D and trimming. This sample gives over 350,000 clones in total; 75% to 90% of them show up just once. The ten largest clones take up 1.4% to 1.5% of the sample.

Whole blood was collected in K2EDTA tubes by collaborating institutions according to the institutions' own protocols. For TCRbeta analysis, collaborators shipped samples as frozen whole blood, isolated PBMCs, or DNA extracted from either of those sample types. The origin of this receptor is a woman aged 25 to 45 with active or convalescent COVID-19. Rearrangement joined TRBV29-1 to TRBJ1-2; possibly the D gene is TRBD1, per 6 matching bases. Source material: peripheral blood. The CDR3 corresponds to CSVRKQGNYGYTF. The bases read TGCAGCGTTCGAAAACAGGGTAACTATGGCTACACCTTC.